This T cell receptor (beta chain) was sequenced in a study of blood T cell repertoires in COVID-19. At the level of the study: T cells, B-cell-depleted T cells, or PBMCs supplied cDNA or gDNA.

Germline loops: CDR1 SGHDN, CDR2 FVKESK. After removal of 2 bases from V and 7 bases from J, the junction contained 5 bases not matched to a gene. The CDR3 extends over 15 amino acids. The authors' processing: Counts of nucleated cells, estimated from reference gene primer amplification, were obtained. Assay used: immunoSEQ multiplex PCR; TCRdb lists only in-frame clones, some missing. V, J and clone size were drawn from that table, and D and trimming were deduced from the DNA. This table holds some 300,000 clones, approximately 91% found once. The chain combines TRBV14 with TRBJ1-4; TRBD1 aligns across 9 bases. The origin of this receptor is a woman in her thirties or forties who had recovered from COVID-19. The sequencing input was PBMCs or T cells enriched from blood (not recorded which). CDR3 bases: TGTGCCAGCAGCCAAATGGGACAGGGATTTGAAAAACTGTTTTTT. Translating it yields CASSQMGQGFEKLFF.